This entry concerns a single TCR beta chain. Its target is not known. The data were obtained in a study of cytomegalovirus exposure and HLA in healthy donors. General study points: The likely explanation for a cluster of highly shared sequence variants was sequencing artifact.

This CDR3 spans 16 amino acids. With V trimmed by 2 bases and J by 6 bases, 8 bases remained unmatched. Germline values: CDR1 LNHNV, CDR2 YYDKDF (reference sequence). PCR involved 60 Vbeta and 13 Jbeta primers. The assay was immunoSEQ multiplex PCR, and TCRdb's table has in-frame clones only and misses some. The repertoire includes 150,000 or so clones, approximately 69% of them detected once, and under 2.5% sits in the top ten. This chain connects TRBV15 to TRBJ2-1; 9 nucleotides line up with TRBD1. The sample consisted of PBMCs. The receptor's source is a man younger than 45 in good health and CMV-seronegative. The CDR3: CATSRPTGQGFNEQFF. DNA of the CDR3: TGTGCCACCAGCAGACCGACGGGACAGGGTTTCAATGAGCAGTTCTTC.